The 6 T cell receptor beta chains presented below share a single source sample, sequenced in a study of T cell repertoires in cytomegalovirus infection. TCRdb reprocessed the reads with MiXCR, giving one entry per CDR3 protein. Of roughly 230,000 distinct CDR3 sequences in the sample, 17% were seen once. Sequencing was carried out using CD8+ T cells from PBMCs. The receptors were gathered from a human donor in good health (CMV status not recorded). Some clones in this sample may be carry-over from other donors' samples.

The chain uses TRBV12-3 or TRBV12-4 and TRBJ2-3; TRBD1 is a possible D gene (6 bases). The CDR3 is 15 amino acids. The germline V and J ends were trimmed by 6 bases and 0 bases, with 13 bases remaining between them. The CDR3 DNA is TGTGCCAGCAGGCGACGGACAGTAAGCACAGATACGCAGTATTTT. It specifies CASRRRTVSTDTQYF.

This clonotype was seen repeatedly, ten times or more. J is TRBJ2-6 and V is TRBV7-2; D gene ambiguous. The CDR3 loop spans 17 amino acids. The germline V gene encodes CDR1 SGHTA and CDR2 FQGNSA. The V end was cut by 3 bases, the J end by 0 bases, with 12 bases between. The CDR3 loop reads CASSFTVQTSGANVLTF. Here the CDR3 DNA reads TGTGCCAGCAGCTTTACGGTTCAGACCTCTGGGGCCAACGTCCTGACTTTC.

This clonotype was found many times. V usage is TRBV9 and J usage is TRBJ2-7, with a tentative D call TRBD1 (7 bases). CDR1 is SGDLS and CDR2 is YYNGEE in the germline V gene. This CDR3 region has 14 residues. The V end lost 4 bases, the J end lost 3 bases, and 14 bases lay between the germline ends. The chain's CDR3 is CASSPAGQHYEQYF. CDR3 in DNA: TGTGCCAGCAGCCCCGCGGGACAGCACTACGAGCAGTACTTC.

This clonotype was detected ten times or more. This chain uses TRBV12-3 or TRBV12-4 with TRBJ2-1, with D possibly being TRBD2 (7 bases). This CDR3 spans 15 amino acids. Trimming took 4 bases from V and 4 from J, leaving 14 bases between them. CDR3 nucleotide sequence: TGTGCCAGCAGTTACCCGGCGGGGGCTTACAATGAGCAGTTCTTC. Residues: CASSYPAGAYNEQFF.

This clonotype was counted ten times or more. The gene calls are TRBV29-1 and TRBJ1-1; D is unresolved. The CDR3 sequence is 14 residues long. Germline CDR1 SQVTM, CDR2 ANQGSEA. The V gene lost 6 bases and the J gene lost 0 bases, with 14 bases spanning the gap. CDR3 loop: CSVVGDELNTEAFF. The CDR3 nucleotides are TGCAGCGTAGTCGGGGATGAGTTGAACACTGAAGCTTTCTTT. The variable domain in full, completed from reference TRBV29-1 and TRBJ1-1, reads SAVISQKPSRDICQRGTSLTIQCQVDSQVTMMFWYRQQPGQSLTLIATANQGSEATYESGFVIDKFPISRPNLTFSTLTVSNMSPEDSSIYLCSVVGDELNTEAFFGQGTRLTVV.

V is TRBV27 and J is TRBJ1-4; 9 bases fit TRBD1. Trimming took 5 bases from V and 6 from J; bases not matched to a gene: 7. Germline V gene lookup returns CDR1 MNHEY and CDR2 SMNVEV (reference sequence). The CDR3 extends over 15 amino acids. In DNA form, the CDR3 reads TGTGCCAGCAGTGGACAGGGGTCTTTAGATGAAAAACTGTTTTTT. Protein sequence: CASSGQGSLDEKLFF.